This T cell receptor (beta chain) appears in the sequencing data of a study of CD8 T cells in ankylosing spondylitis (dated by TCRdb to 2016 to 2017). With regard to the full study: To find TCR variants linked to disease, the study profiled T cell receptor beta repertoires in ankylosing spondylitis patients and healthy donors. The full study cohort comprised approximately 23 ankylosing spondylitis patients and 85 to 120 healthy donors. Peripheral blood was sampled, and synovial fluid was also collected from ankylosing spondylitis patients.

About this clonotype itself: It lacks a known antigen. The record has no base qualities; no much larger clone is one base away.

The germline V gene gives CDR1 as SGHRS and CDR2 as YFSETQ. CDR3 length: 15 amino acids, cysteine to phenylalanine. The kept DNA is CDR3 alone, 45 bases in frame from the first base. V was cut back by 2 bases and J by 4 bases, leaving a gap of 14 bases between them. For sequencing, an Illumina HiSeq 2500 was employed. Quantitative 5'-RACE with molecular barcodes was the method used to prepare the TCR beta libraries. The authors processed their data as follows. To identify disease-linked TCR variants, a new computational method was used, one built on a probabilistic model of VDJ rearrangement. TCRdb reanalyzed the raw reads on its own, using fastp at Q25 for trimming and MiXCR for clone calling, and kept in-frame beta chains. Each entry merges the rows of one CDR3 protein and shows their most common DNA and genes. TCRdb assigned the V and J calls; the authors' analysis was not used. Present in this sample are a few hundred thousand distinct CDR3 sequences, over 15% of which were seen just once. The ten most abundant clones make up 7.5% to 9.5% of the sample.

What the work shows at the level of the full study, not this receptor alone: The disease-linked clones showed a CD8+ phenotype and occurred at relatively low frequencies in peripheral blood. Blood from ankylosing spondylitis patients appeared to be characterized by a TCR beta motif composed of several highly homologous amino acid variants. The disease-linked clones were reported as significantly enriched in matched synovial fluid samples from ankylosing spondylitis patients. Some motif variants had previously been reported in the synovial fluid and blood of reactive arthritis patients, which suggests shared mechanisms of disease initiation.

The sequence was collected from a male donor with ankylosing spondylitis or in good health (not recorded which). Material: blood, either unsorted or a sorted T cell fraction (not recorded which). The chain is assembled from TRBV5-1 and TRBJ2-3; the D gene is perhaps TRBD1, from 6 matching bases. The bases read TGCGCCAGCAGCTTAGGCACGACAGGTGCAGATACGCAGTATTTT. This is translated as CASSLGTTGADTQYF.